The subject of this entry is one T cell receptor (beta chain). Its specificity is not known. This entry belongs to a study of cytomegalovirus exposure and HLA in healthy donors. General study findings and limits: A few chains tied to CMV proved CMV antigen-specific in vitro. The study labeled under 200 TCR beta chains cytomegalovirus-associated. It was found in a later analysis that first-cohort TCR clusters tended to co-occur in the 120 validation repertoires.

The validation cohort, a group of 130 or so subjects, included the donors and was separate from the roughly 670-subject first cohort. Assay: immunoSEQ multiplex PCR; the TCRdb copy retains only in-frame clones and omits some. The sample comprises about 83,000 clones, roughly 96% of which are singletons, and roughly 1.3% rests with the top ten. The V end was cut by 1 base, the J end by 3 bases, with 12 bases between. The CDR3 extends over 15 amino acids. The germline CDR1 and CDR2 sequences are MNHEY and SMNVEV (reference sequence). This sequence was found in a woman aged 18 to 35 in good health and CMV-seronegative. V usage is TRBV27 and J usage is TRBJ1-1; D possibly corresponds to TRBD1 (5 bases). Material: PBMCs. The CDR3: CASSLFGGGDTEAFF. CDR3 nucleotide sequence: TGTGCCAGCAGTTTATTCGGGGGAGGGGACACTGAAGCTTTCTTT.